This T cell receptor (beta chain) originates from a study of cytomegalovirus exposure and HLA in healthy donors. This PCR relied on a set of 60 Vbeta primers and 13 Jbeta primers. Profiling relied on immunoSEQ multiplex PCR, and the TCRdb table lists in-frame clones only, not all of them. This sample has more than 95,000 clones, with approximately 64% found just once. The specimen was PBMCs. The clonotype was recovered from a man in his sixties in good health and CMV-seronegative.

The CDR3 is CASGGTAEFGPQHF. The CDR3 DNA follows: TGTGCCAGTGGGGGGACGGCGGAATTTGGGCCCCAGCATTTT. This sequence joins TRBV19 and TRBJ1-5; weak D call: TRBD1 (5 bases). Germline V gene lookup returns CDR1 LNHDA and CDR2 SQIVND (reference sequence). The V gene lost 8 bases and the J gene lost 9 bases, with 20 bases spanning the gap. This CDR3 has 14 amino acids.